This passage covers 25 T cell receptor beta chains from one sample sequenced in a study of cytomegalovirus exposure and HLA in healthy donors. The PCR employed 60 Vbeta primers together with 13 Jbeta primers. Some clones are missing from TCRdb's copy, which holds only in-frame ones; the method was immunoSEQ multiplex PCR. Its clone listing holds around 52,000 clones. Specimen: PBMCs. These receptors all come from a man between 35 and 55 years old in good health and CMV-seropositive.

The V call is TRBV4-1, the J call TRBJ2-7; a possible D gene is TRBD2 (6 bases). The V and J ends lost 1 base and 0 bases respectively, with 10 bases between them. Germline V lookup: CDR1 MGHRA, CDR2 YSYEKL. The CDR3 contains 15 residues. The CDR3, as DNA: TGCGCCAGCAGCCAAGGGGGGGTTAGCTCCTACGAGCAGTACTTC. This sequence encodes CASSQGGVSSYEQYF.

On this clone itself: Different DNA sequences within this sample yield the same CDR3. The gene calls are TRBV5-1 and TRBJ2-7; D is perhaps TRBD2 (5 bases). CDR3 size: 15 residues. V gave up 0 bases and J gave up 2 bases, with 12 bases separating them. The germline CDR1 and CDR2 sequences are SGHRS and YFSETQ. In DNA form, the CDR3 reads TGCGCCAGCAGCTTGGACCCCGGACTTACCTACGAGCAGTACTTC. Its protein product is CASSLDPGLTYEQYF. The entire variable domain, with the rest obtained from reference TRBV5-1 and TRBJ2-7, is as follows: KAGVTQTPRYLIKTRGQQVTLSCSPISGHRSVSWYQQTPGQGLQFLFEYFSETQRNKGNFPGRFSGRQFSNSRSEMNVSTLELGDSALYLCASSLDPGLTYEQYFGPGTRLTVT.

V usage is TRBV30 and J usage is TRBJ1-4; 7 nucleotides match TRBD1. Germline V gene data show CDR1 as GTSNPN and CDR2 as SVGIG (reference sequence). V lost 4 bases and J lost 15; bases outside the gene matches: 11. This CDR3 spans 12 amino acids. In DNA form, the CDR3 reads TGTGCCTGGACCACCTTCGGACAGGAGGTGTTTTTT. Its protein is CAWTTFGQEVFF.

The gene calls are TRBV5-6 and TRBJ2-7, with 7 bases identical to TRBD2. J lost 4 bases, V lost 0 bases, and 7 bases had no gene match. CDR1 and CDR2 from the germline V gene are SGHDT and YYEEEE. This CDR3 is built from 15 residues. The CDR3: CASSLGSGERYEQYF. Here the CDR3 DNA reads TGTGCCAGCAGCTTGGGAAGCGGGGAACGATACGAGCAGTACTTC.

The V and J genes are TRBV10-1 and TRBJ2-7, with TRBD1 matching over 8 bases. CDR3 length: 15 residues. Unmatched junction bases numbered 6, after V lost 2 bases and J lost 3 bases. The germline V gene has CDR1 WNHNN and CDR2 SYGVQD (reference sequence). CDR3 sequence: CASSEKTGAGYEQYF. The CDR3 DNA reads TGCGCCAGCAGTGAGAAGACAGGGGCGGGCTACGAGCAGTACTTC.

The rearrangement uses TRBV29-1 and TRBJ2-1, with 13 bases aligning to TRBD2. Germline loops: CDR1 SQVTM, CDR2 ANQGSEA. Unmatched junction bases numbered 23, after V lost 7 bases and J lost 5 bases. This CDR3 contains 20 residues. CDR3 sequence (DNA): TGCAGCGAATGGGTTGGAAGGAGGACTAGCGGGAGCGTCACAGACAATGAGCAGTTCTTC. Amino acid sequence: CSEWVGRRTSGSVTDNEQFF.

The chain combines TRBV28 with TRBJ2-1; the match to TRBD2 covers 14 bases. Per the germline V gene, CDR1 is MDHEN and CDR2 is SYDVKM. The CDR3 runs to 15 residues. The junction had 8 bases not matched to a gene; V was cut back by 9 bases and J by 7 bases. The CDR3 DNA reads as TGTGCCAGTATTGGACTAGCGGGAGGTATAAATGAGCAGTTCTTC. It codes for CASIGLAGGINEQFF.

The V and J genes are TRBV11-2 and TRBJ2-1; the match to TRBD2 covers 11 bases. CDR1 and CDR2 from the germline V gene are SGHAT and FQNNGV. V was pared by 0 bases and J by 3 bases, with 7 bases of the junction left unmatched. The CDR3 spans 18 residues. The chain's CDR3 is CASSLDRVGLADYNEQFF. DNA for the CDR3: TGTGCCAGCAGCTTAGATCGGGTGGGACTAGCGGACTACAATGAGCAGTTCTTC.

In DNA, the CDR3 is TGTGCCAGCAGTGAGACTACGAACACTGAAGCTTTCTTT. The encoded protein is CASSETTNTEAFF. The chain is built from TRBV2 and TRBJ1-1; unclear D gene. The germline V gene encodes CDR1 SNHLY and CDR2 FYNNEI. CDR3 size: 13 residues. Trimming stripped 3 bases from V and 1 base from J, with 6 bases between.

This chain links TRBV9 with TRBJ2-1; 8 nucleotides align to TRBD2. V dropped 0 bases and J dropped 9; count of bases not matched to a gene: 8. The germline V gene has CDR1 SGDLS and CDR2 YYNGEE. The CDR3 contains 15 residues. The CDR3 bases are TGTGCCAGCAGCGTAGGTTCGGGGGGGCACAGTGAGCAGTTCTTC. This gives the protein CASSVGSGGHSEQFF.

DNA of the CDR3: TGTGCCAGCAGCGCTGCGATACTGACAGGGACCTTAGAGCCTTATGGCTACACCTTC. Protein product: CASSAAILTGTLEPYGYTF. This chain links TRBV9 with TRBJ1-2, with 7 nucleotides matching TRBD1. The CDR3 runs 19 residues. Germline CDR1 reads SGDLS; CDR2 reads YYNGEE. V shed 3 bases, J shed 5 bases, and the junction held 22 bases outside the gene matches.

The CDR3 region is CASSLEAGGDAYNEQFF. The DNA of the CDR3 is TGTGCCAGCAGCTTAGAGGCGGGGGGGGACGCTTACAATGAGCAGTTCTTC. V usage is TRBV7-6 and J usage is TRBJ2-1, with TRBD2 identical over 9 bases. The germline CDR1 and CDR2 sequences are SGHVS and FNYEAQ. The ends lost 1 base at V and 4 bases at J; junction bases unmatched: 8. The CDR3 contains 17 residues.

The V and J genes are TRBV4-1 and TRBJ2-1; 14 bases match TRBD2. The CDR3 totals 21 residues. V lost 0 bases to trimming and J lost 0 bases; unmatched junction nucleotides: 10. CDR1 is MGHRA and CDR2 is YSYEKL in the germline V gene. CDR3 region: CASSQDLRTSGGLSSYNEQFF. The CDR3 coding sequence is TGCGCCAGCAGCCAAGATCTCCGGACTAGCGGGGGGTTGAGCTCCTACAATGAGCAGTTCTTC.

The V call is TRBV10-3, the J call TRBJ2-7, with TRBD1 matching over 9 bases. The germline V gene encodes CDR1 ENHRY and CDR2 SYGVKD. The junction had 20 bases not matched to a gene; V was cut back by 5 bases and J by 3 bases. The CDR3 is made up of 19 amino acids. The CDR3 is CAISLLAATGDRDIYEQYF. CDR3 sequence (DNA): TGTGCCATCAGTTTATTAGCGGCAACGGGGGACAGGGATATCTACGAGCAGTACTTC.

The genes are TRBV5-1 and TRBJ1-1, with D tentatively TRBD1 (5 bases). Germline CDR1 SGHRS, CDR2 YFSETQ. This CDR3 spans 11 amino acids. V was pared by 7 bases and J by 3 bases, with 7 bases between. CDR3 sequence reads: CASWGDTEAFF. The CDR3 region has the DNA TGCGCCAGCTGGGGGGACACTGAAGCTTTCTTT.

The chain recombines TRBV9 with TRBJ2-2, with TRBD1 matching 9 bases. J gave up 7 bases and V 3 bases, and 10 bases lay outside the gene matches. Germline CDR1 and CDR2: SGDLS and YYNGEE. The CDR3 has 16 amino acids. In DNA form, the CDR3 reads TGTGCCAGCAGCGCGCCCTGGGGACAGGGAATCGGGGAGCTGTTTTTT. It yields the protein CASSAPWGQGIGELFF.

This chain joins TRBV9 and TRBJ1-1; D is unresolved. Germline CDR1 reads SGDLS; CDR2 reads YYNGEE. V was pared by 0 bases and J by 4 bases, with 10 bases between. The CDR3 length is 14 residues. CDR3 bases: TGTGCCAGCAGCGTAGAACGGGGAAGCACTGAAGCTTTCTTT. Protein sequence: CASSVERGSTEAFF.

The chain carries TRBV11-2 and TRBJ2-7; maybe TRBD1 (6 bases). Germline V lookup: CDR1 SGHAT, CDR2 FQNNGV. V lost 3 bases, J lost 1 base, and 22 bases lay in between. This CDR3 contains 18 residues. CDR3 in DNA: TGTGCCAGCAGCTTCCTTAGGGGACACCCCACTCCTTCCTACGAGCAGTACTTC. It is translated as CASSFLRGHPTPSYEQYF. Supplemented by reference TRBV11-2 and TRBJ2-7, the full variable domain reads EAGVAQSPRYKIIEKRQSVAFWCNPISGHATLYWYQQILGQGPKLLIQFQNNGVVDDSQLPKDRFSAERLKGVDSTLKIQPAKLEDSAVYLCASSFLRGHPTPSYEQYFGPGTRLTVT.

The chain employs TRBV19 and TRBJ2-2; no clear D. This CDR3 region has 14 residues. V dropped 6 bases and J dropped 5 bases, with 13 bases sitting between them. Germline CDR1 LNHDA, CDR2 SQIVND (reference sequence). The CDR3 sequence: CASSTNQQTGELFF. The CDR3 region has the DNA TGTGCCAGTAGCACGAACCAACAGACCGGGGAGCTGTTTTTT. Looking up the rest from reference TRBV19 and TRBJ2-2 gives the full variable domain: DGGITQSPKYLFRKEGQNVTLSCEQNLNHDAMYWYRQDPGQGLRLIYYSQIVNDFQKGDIAEGYSVSREKKESFPLTVTSAQKNPTAFYLCASSTNQQTGELFFGEGSRLTVL.

The V gene is TRBV27, the J gene TRBJ1-4, with 8 bases lining up with TRBD1. V was pared by 3 bases and J by 2 bases, with 8 bases of the junction left unmatched. Per germline, CDR1 MNHEY and CDR2 SMNVEV (reference sequence). The CDR3 consists of 17 residues. The CDR3 nucleotides are TGTGCCAGCAGTTTTTTTGGACAGGGAGCGACTAATGAAAAACTGTTTTTT. This codes for CASSFFGQGATNEKLFF. The full variable domain, with the rest looked up from reference TRBV27 and TRBJ1-4, is EAQVTQNPRYLITVTGKKLTVTCSQNMNHEYMSWYRQDPGLGLRQIYYSMNVEVTDKGDVPEGYKVSRKEKRNFPLILESPSPNQTSLYFCASSFFGQGATNEKLFFGSGTQLSVL.

In DNA form, the CDR3 reads TGTGCCAGCAGCTTAGGACCTGGCGCGGGAGTCACAGATACGCAGTATTTT. This gives the protein CASSLGPGAGVTDTQYF. This rearrangement joins TRBV7-6 to TRBJ2-3; 7 nucleotides agree with TRBD2. The CDR3 runs 17 residues. The V and J ends lost 1 base and 2 bases, in that order; junction bases with no gene match: 9. Germline V gene data show CDR1 as SGHVS and CDR2 as FNYEAQ.

This chain joins TRBV4-1 and TRBJ2-1; D is uncertain. The V gene's germline CDR1 is MGHRA and CDR2 YSYEKL. This CDR3 has 15 amino acids. V was shortened by 5 bases and J by 2 bases, with 13 bases between the two germline ends. For the CDR3, the DNA is TGCGCCAGCAGCACCACTGAAGATCCCTACAATGAGCAGTTCTTC. Translating gives CASSTTEDPYNEQFF.

Judged by frequency, this clone is medium-sized. The chain recombines TRBV6-4 with TRBJ2-1; tentative D call: TRBD1 (6 bases). The CDR3 runs to 13 residues. Trimming took off 8 bases at V and 8 bases at J, with 16 bases between the two ends. In germline, CDR1 is MRHNA, CDR2 SNTAGT. CDR3 protein: CASSRGPHDEQFF. The CDR3, as DNA: TGTGCCAGCTCCAGGGGACCTCATGATGAGCAGTTCTTC.

V gene TRBV27 combines with J gene TRBJ2-7; 8 positions match TRBD2. Germline-derived CDR1 and CDR2 are MNHEY and SMNVEV (reference sequence). The trim removed 6 bases at V and 2 bases at J, leaving 3 bases unmatched. CDR3 length: 13 residues. CDR3 nucleotides: TGTGCCAGCAGCTCGGGACTAGCCTACGAGCAGTACTTC. Encoded protein: CASSSGLAYEQYF.

The chain joins TRBV7-6 to TRBJ2-1; no reliable D call. Germline V gene data show CDR1 as SGHVS and CDR2 as FNYEAQ. V lost 0 bases and J 5 bases, leaving 14 bases between the germline ends. The CDR3 is 16 amino acids. The CDR3 spells CASSLASFGQNNEQFF. CDR3 in DNA: TGTGCCAGCAGCTTAGCAAGCTTCGGTCAAAACAATGAGCAGTTCTTC. The whole variable domain, remainder taken from reference TRBV7-6 and TRBJ2-1, is GAGVSQSPRYKVTKRGQDVALRCDPISGHVSLYWYRQALGQGPEFLTYFNYEAQQDKSGLPNDRFSAERPEGSISTLTIQRTEQRDSAMYRCASSLASFGQNNEQFFGPGTRLTVL.